These 16 T cell receptor beta chains were sequenced from one sample in a study of T-cell memory formation after mild COVID-19. MiXCR was run by TCRdb on the 5' RACE reads, yielding one entry per CDR3 protein. The sample holds 50,000 or so distinct CDR3 sequences, approximately 9.1% seen once. Sequencing input: PBMCs or a T cell subset sorted from them (not recorded which). Source of these receptors: an adult woman who had mild COVID-19 (a few samples of this study predate the infection). Cell type and time point are not known.

The rearrangement links TRBV5-4 to TRBJ1-1, with unresolved D. CDR3 length: 12 residues. V was pared by 0 bases and J by 12 bases, with 12 bases between. The V gene's germline CDR1 is SGHNT and CDR2 YYREEE (reference sequence). This CDR3 reads CASSLERVGTFF. DNA of the CDR3: TGTGCCAGCAGCTTGGAGAGGGTTGGGACTTTCTTT.

This clonotype showed up just a few times. The chain uses TRBV20-1 and TRBJ2-3, with D perhaps assigned TRBD1 or TRBD2 (6 bases each). V gave up 5 bases and J gave up 4 bases, with 22 bases separating them. The germline gives CDR1 DFQATT, CDR2 SNEGSKA (reference sequence). The CDR3 has 16 residues. The CDR3 sequence is CSAPGRGLIGADTQYF. In DNA, the CDR3 is TGCAGTGCTCCCGGTCGGGGGCTGATTGGGGCAGATACGCAGTATTTT.

This clonotype was recorded many times. V is TRBV4-2 and J is TRBJ2-5, with a weak D call TRBD2 (5 bases). Germline V gene data show CDR1 as LGHNA and CDR2 as YNFKEQ. Trimming left V 1 base short and J 4 bases short, with 13 bases between. The CDR3 runs 15 residues. This CDR3 is CASSQALRVGETQYF. In DNA form, the CDR3 reads TGTGCCAGCAGCCAAGCTCTGAGGGTAGGAGAGACCCAGTACTTC.

This clonotype was counted a few times. The chain uses TRBV2 and TRBJ1-4; TRBD1 aligns across 10 bases. The CDR3 sequence is 14 residues long. Germline loops: CDR1 SNHLY, CDR2 FYNNEI. The ends lost 4 bases at V and 10 bases at J; junction bases unmatched: 6. The CDR3 sequence: CASSARTGGGKLFF. In DNA, the CDR3 is TGTGCCAGCAGTGCCCGGACAGGGGGGGGAAAACTGTTTTTT. The entire variable domain, with the rest obtained from reference TRBV2 and TRBJ1-4, is as follows: EPEVTQTPSHQVTQMGQEVILRCVPISNHLYFYWYRQILGQKVEFLVSFYNNEISEKSEIFDDQFSVERPDGSNFTLKIRSTKLEDSAMYFCASSARTGGGKLFFGSGTQLSVL.

The table lists this clonotype with many counts. The gene calls are TRBV30 and TRBJ2-1; 7 nucleotides match TRBD1. The V segment lost 8 bases and the J segment 5 bases; nucleotides outside the gene matches: 9. Germline V gives CDR1 GTSNPN, CDR2 SVGIG (reference sequence). This CDR3 is built from 13 residues. The CDR3, as DNA: TGTGCCGCAAACACAGGGGTGGACAATGAGCAGTTCTTC. This encodes CAANTGVDNEQFF.

This clonotype was seen at least ten times. The gene calls are TRBV7-2 and TRBJ2-3, with TRBD2 identical over 7 bases. Germline CDR1 SGHTA, CDR2 FQGNSA. V dropped 7 bases and J dropped 0; count of bases not matched to a gene: 4. The CDR3 is 14 amino acids. The CDR3: CASKLGGSTDTQYF. Here the CDR3 DNA reads TGTGCCAGCAAACTCGGGGGGAGCACAGATACGCAGTATTTT.

Here the CDR3 DNA reads TGCGCCAGCAGCCATAGCGGGGGGGCAGGCATTCAGTACTTC. Its translation is CASSHSGGAGIQYF. The chain couples TRBV4-1 to TRBJ2-4; 11 bases fit TRBD2. Looked up from germline, CDR1 is MGHRA and CDR2 is YSYEKL. The junction had 4 bases not matched to a gene; V was cut back by 3 bases and J by 9 bases. The CDR3 is made up of 14 amino acids.

V usage is TRBV20-1 and J usage is TRBJ2-3; D unresolved. Trimming cost V 6 bases and J 0 bases, with 13 bases left between them. This CDR3 is built from 14 residues. Germline CDR1 reads DFQATT; CDR2 reads SNEGSKA (reference sequence). The CDR3 loop reads CSATPRRSTDTQYF. Here the CDR3 DNA reads TGCAGTGCCACCCCACGCAGGAGCACAGATACGCAGTATTTT.

This clonotype was counted many times. This sequence joins TRBV24-1 and TRBJ2-1, with D possibly matching TRBD1 (6 bases). V gave up 6 bases and J gave up 4 bases, with 9 bases separating them. The CDR3 has 13 amino acids. CDR1 and CDR2 (germline): KGHDR, SFDVKD. The CDR3 DNA sequence: TGTGCCACCAGTATTCAGGGGTACAATGAGCAGTTCTTC. Its protein is CATSIQGYNEQFF.

For the CDR3, the DNA is TGTGCCAGCAGCCACGCTAGCGCCGCGGGTCGTACGCAGTATTTT. This encodes CASSHASAAGRTQYF. The chain joins TRBV7-8 to TRBJ2-3; D may be TRBD2 (6 bases). The CDR3 totals 15 residues. Germline values: CDR1 SGHVS, CDR2 FQNEAQ. Trimming shortened V by 5 bases and J by 8 bases, and 20 bases separated the two germline ends.

This clonotype was seen a few times. The chain joins TRBV3-1 to TRBJ1-3; D unresolved. Trimming left V 2 bases short and J 0 bases short, with 14 bases between. CDR1 is LGHDT and CDR2 is YNNKEL in the germline V gene (reference sequence). The CDR3 loop spans 17 amino acids. The CDR3 spells CASSQRPGPHSGNTIYF. In nucleotides, the CDR3 is TGTGCCAGCAGCCAAAGACCCGGCCCTCACTCTGGAAACACCATATATTTT.

The V and J genes are TRBV12-3 or TRBV12-4 and TRBJ2-1; perhaps TRBD1 as D (5 bases). The CDR3 has 15 amino acids. V lost 5 bases and J lost 9, with 20 bases in between. The CDR3 here is CASSPVGPRVSEQFF. In DNA form, the CDR3 reads TGTGCCAGCAGTCCGGTCGGTCCCAGGGTAAGTGAGCAGTTCTTC.

This clonotype turned up a few times. V usage is TRBV18 and J usage is TRBJ2-2, with D tentatively TRBD1 (6 bases). The germline V and J ends were trimmed by 0 bases and 1 base, with 12 bases remaining between them. Germline V gene sequence: CDR1 KGHSH, CDR2 LQKENI. CDR3 length equals 17 residues. CDR3 in amino acids: CASSPPKTGLNTGELFF. The CDR3 nucleotides read TGTGCCAGCTCACCACCTAAAACAGGGTTGAACACCGGGGAGCTGTTTTTT.

There are many counts of this clonotype. This CDR3 is CASSYTDTQYF. CDR3 nucleotides: TGTGCCAGCAGTTACACAGATACGCAGTATTTT. The V and J genes are TRBV12-3 or TRBV12-4 and TRBJ2-3, with D hard to call. Trimming stripped 4 bases from V and 2 bases from J, with 1 base between. The CDR3 has 11 residues.

The chain recombines TRBV12-3 or TRBV12-4 with TRBJ1-5; D uncertain. V was pared by 5 bases and J by 4 bases, with 9 bases between. The CDR3 spans 13 residues. This chain's CDR3 is CASSAPGNQPQHF. The DNA of the CDR3 is TGTGCCAGCAGTGCTCCGGGGAATCAGCCCCAGCATTTT.

In its sample, this clonotype was seen many times. The CDR3 reads CASSHDNLWGYTF. The CDR3, as DNA: TGCGCCAGCAGCCATGATAACTTGTGGGGCTACACCTTC. The V and J genes are TRBV4-3 and TRBJ1-2; D gene unclear. Looked up from germline, CDR1 is LGHNA and CDR2 is YSLEER. V was cut by 3 bases and J by 8 bases, with 13 bases left in between. This CDR3 has 13 amino acids.